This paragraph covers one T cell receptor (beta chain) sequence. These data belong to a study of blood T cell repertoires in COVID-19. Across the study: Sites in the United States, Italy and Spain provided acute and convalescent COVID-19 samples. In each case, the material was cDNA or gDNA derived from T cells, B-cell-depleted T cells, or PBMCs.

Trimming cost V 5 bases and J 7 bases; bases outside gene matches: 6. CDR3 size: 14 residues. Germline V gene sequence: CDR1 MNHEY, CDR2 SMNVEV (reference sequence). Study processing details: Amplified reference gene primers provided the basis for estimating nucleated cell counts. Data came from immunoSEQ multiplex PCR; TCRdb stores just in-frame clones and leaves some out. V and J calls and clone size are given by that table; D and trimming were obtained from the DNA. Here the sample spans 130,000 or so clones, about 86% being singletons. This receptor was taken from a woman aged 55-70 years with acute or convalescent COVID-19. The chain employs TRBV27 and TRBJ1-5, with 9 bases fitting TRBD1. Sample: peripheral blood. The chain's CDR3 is CASSLYRGRQPQHF. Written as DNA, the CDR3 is TGTGCCAGCAGTCTCTACAGGGGGCGACAGCCCCAGCATTTT.